This is a list of T cell receptor beta chains from one sample in a study of tumor-infiltrating lymphocytes in primary liver carcinoma. MiXCR, applied by TCRdb to the multiplex PCR reads, yields one record per CDR3 protein. The table has roughly 50,000 distinct CDR3 sequences, about 80% seen once; the top ten hold roughly 24%. The sequencing sample was made of liver tumor tissue from sampling region 2. The source of these receptors is a man aged 35 to 55 with primary liver carcinoma and hepatitis B virus infection. Each CDR3 is given with its conserved first and last residue. The D gene is left open where the match is weak. Clone size, where shown, is once, few, many, or a class for clones that have expanded.

clone_size: .
v_call: TRBV11-2
j_call: TRBJ2-7
d_call: .
cdr3_nt: TGTGCGAGCAGCTTAGCAGGAACGACCTACGAGGAGTACTTC
cdr3_aa: CASSLAGTTYEEYF

clone_size: few
v_call: TRBV4-2
j_call: TRBJ2-7
d_call: TRBD2
cdr3_nt: TGTACCAGCAGCCAAGAACTAGCGGGATCCTACGAACAGTACTTC
cdr3_aa: CTSSQELAGSYEQYF

clone_size: .
v_call: TRBV10-3
j_call: TRBJ2-5
d_call: .
cdr3_nt: TGTGCCATCGGTGAGGTACAGAACCAAGAGACCCAGTACTTC
cdr3_aa: CAIGEVQNQETQYF

clone_size: .
v_call: TRBV19
j_call: TRBJ2-2
d_call: .
cdr3_nt: TGTGCGAGTAGTAACAGTGGGTTTGGTACCGGGGAGCTGTTTTTT
cdr3_aa: CASSNSGFGTGELFF

clone_size: .
v_call: TRBV11-2
j_call: TRBJ1-2
d_call: .
cdr3_nt: TGTGCCAGCAGAGAGAAGGACATCACATATGGCTACACCTTC
cdr3_aa: CASREKDITYGYTF

clone_size: .
v_call: TRBV6-5
j_call: TRBJ2-2
d_call: .
cdr3_nt: TGTGTCAGCAGTTACGCAGCGGACGGCACCTGGGAGCTGTTTTTT
cdr3_aa: CVSSYAADGTWELFF

clone_size: medium-sized
v_call: TRBV29-1
j_call: TRBJ2-2
d_call: .
cdr3_nt: TGCAGCGTTGAAATTAGTGGGGGAGCGAACACCGGGGAGCTGTTTTTT
cdr3_aa: CSVEISGGANTGELFF

clone_size: hyperexpanded
v_call: TRBV11-2
j_call: TRBJ2-1
d_call: TRBD2
cdr3_nt: TGTGCCAGCAGCTTGGATATCGGACTAGCCATGGGTGAGCAGTTCTTC
cdr3_aa: CASSLDIGLAMGEQFF

clone_size: .
v_call: TRBV28
j_call: TRBJ2-4
d_call: .
cdr3_nt: TGTGCCAGCAGGGCCGGTGGGCTACTAGCCAAAAACATTCAGTACTTC
cdr3_aa: CASRAGGLLAKNIQYF

clone_size: .
v_call: TRBV2
j_call: TRBJ2-7
d_call: TRBD2
cdr3_nt: TGTGCCAGCACGCGCCAAGGGACTAGCGGGAGGTCGGATTATGAGCAGTACTTC
cdr3_aa: CASTRQGTSGRSDYEQYF

clone_size: few
v_call: TRBV29-1
j_call: TRBJ2-1
d_call: .
cdr3_nt: TGCAGTGTTGAAGGGCACGACCATAACAATGAGCAGTTCTTC
cdr3_aa: CSVEGHDHNNEQFF

clone_size: .
v_call: TRBV7-8
j_call: TRBJ2-2
d_call: TRBD2
cdr3_nt: TGTGCCAGCAGCTCCCTTACCAGAGGAGGGAGGGGCGGGGAGCTGTTTTTT
cdr3_aa: CASSSLTRGGRGGELFF

clone_size: .
v_call: TRBV28
j_call: TRBJ1-5
d_call: TRBD1
cdr3_nt: TGTGTCAGCGGTCCTGCCGGGACAGGGGATCAGCCCCAGCATTTT
cdr3_aa: CVSGPAGTGDQPQHF

clone_size: .
v_call: TRBV12-3/TRBV12-4
j_call: TRBJ2-7
d_call: TRBD1
cdr3_nt: TGTGCCGGCAGCCCCCGGGACAGAACCTGCGAGCAGTACTTC
cdr3_aa: CAGSPRDRTCEQYF

clone_size: once
v_call: TRBV7-3
j_call: TRBJ2-1
d_call: TRBD2
cdr3_nt: TGTGCCAGCAGCCTAGCGGGAGGGTCCTACAATGTGCAGTTCTTC
cdr3_aa: CASSLAGGSYNVQFF

clone_size: .
v_call: TRBV11-2
j_call: TRBJ2-3
d_call: .
cdr3_nt: TGTGCCAGCAGCTTAGATTCGCGCGATAGGCGGTATTTT
cdr3_aa: CASSLDSRDRRYF

clone_size: many
v_call: TRBV2
j_call: TRBJ2-7
d_call: TRBD2
cdr3_nt: TGTGCCAGCAGTGGGACTAGCGGGGTTCAATACGAGCAGTACTTC
cdr3_aa: CASSGTSGVQYEQYF

clone_size: .
v_call: TRBV6-1
j_call: TRBJ2-3
d_call: TRBD2
cdr3_nt: TGTGCCAGCAGTCAATTAGCGGGTTTAACCACAAGTACGCAGTATTTC
cdr3_aa: CASSQLAGLTTSTQYF

clone_size: .
v_call: TRBV6-1
j_call: TRBJ2-2
d_call: TRBD1
cdr3_nt: TGTGACAGAAACCGGGGACAGGTGAACACCGGGGAGCCGTTTTTT
cdr3_aa: CDRNRGQVNTGEPFF

clone_size: .
v_call: TRBV6-6
j_call: TRBJ2-1
d_call: .
cdr3_nt: TGTGCCAGCGATTACTCGGTCAATGAGCAGTTCTTC
cdr3_aa: CASDYSVNEQFF

clone_size: .
v_call: TRBV5-4
j_call: TRBJ2-5
d_call: TRBD2
cdr3_nt: TGTGCCAGCAGCTCTACGACTAGCGGGAATGGAGAGACCCAATACTTC
cdr3_aa: CASSSTTSGNGETQYF

clone_size: .
v_call: TRBV11-2
j_call: TRBJ2-1
d_call: .
cdr3_nt: TGTGTCAGCAGCATAGTAGTGAATGAGCAGTTCTTC
cdr3_aa: CVSSIVVNEQFF

clone_size: .
v_call: TRBV11-1
j_call: TRBJ1-5
d_call: .
cdr3_nt: TGTGCCAGCAGCAAGGATCTAGCGGTTAGCACAGATACGCAGCATTTT
cdr3_aa: CASSKDLAVSTDTQHF

clone_size: .
v_call: TRBV5-5
j_call: TRBJ2-3
d_call: TRBD1
cdr3_nt: TGTGCCAGCAGTTTCCCGGGACAGGGGGTGCAGGATACGCAATATTTT
cdr3_aa: CASSFPGQGVQDTQYF

clone_size: once
v_call: TRBV6-5
j_call: TRBJ1-5
d_call: .
cdr3_nt: TGTGCCAGCAGTTACAGGTTAAAGCAACCCCACCATTTT
cdr3_aa: CASSYRLKQPHHF

clone_size: many
v_call: TRBV5-1
j_call: TRBJ2-3
d_call: TRBD2
cdr3_nt: TGCGCCAGCAGCTTGGCCGGCGGGAGGGCCTCAGATACGCAGTATTTT
cdr3_aa: CASSLAGGRASDTQYF

clone_size: .
v_call: TRBV14
j_call: TRBJ1-2
d_call: .
cdr3_nt: TGTGCCAGCAGCCAAGTCGGGGGTAACTATGGCTACACATTC
cdr3_aa: CASSQVGGNYGYTF

clone_size: .
v_call: TRBV4-1
j_call: TRBJ2-7
d_call: .
cdr3_nt: TGCGCCAGCAACCAAGTCGGAGCTAACGAACAATACTTC
cdr3_aa: CASNQVGANEQYF

clone_size: .
v_call: TRBV6-5
j_call: TRBJ2-1
d_call: .
cdr3_nt: TGTGCCAGCAGTTACTCTTTTGAGAGACAGTCTATGAATGAGCAGTTCTTC
cdr3_aa: CASSYSFERQSMNEQFF

clone_size: .
v_call: TRBV5-1
j_call: TRBJ2-1
d_call: TRBD2
cdr3_nt: TGCGCCGGCGAGAAACTAGCGGGAAGCTCCTGCAATGAGCAGTTCTTC
cdr3_aa: CAGEKLAGSSCNEQFF

clone_size: many
v_call: TRBV5-4
j_call: TRBJ1-4
d_call: .
cdr3_nt: TGTGCCAGCAGCTTGAGTAGGGGGACTAATGAAAAACTGTTTTTT
cdr3_aa: CASSLSRGTNEKLFF

clone_size: many
v_call: TRBV6-1
j_call: TRBJ1-2
d_call: .
cdr3_nt: TGTGCCAGCAGTGTACGACCGTTCGGGGTAGCGAACTATGGCTACACCTTC
cdr3_aa: CASSVRPFGVANYGYTF

clone_size: .
v_call: TRBV5-4
j_call: TRBJ2-1
d_call: TRBD1
cdr3_nt: TGTGCCAGTAGCCGACAGGGGGCCACCTCCCACAATGAGCAGTTCTTC
cdr3_aa: CASSRQGATSHNEQFF

clone_size: .
v_call: TRBV11-1
j_call: TRBJ2-5
d_call: .
cdr3_nt: TGTGCCAGCAGCTTAGTAAAAGGCGGACATTTCCACGGGATCCAGTACTTC
cdr3_aa: CASSLVKGGHFHGIQYF

clone_size: few
v_call: TRBV7-2
j_call: TRBJ2-1
d_call: TRBD1
cdr3_nt: TGTGCCAGCAGCCCCCTGGGGACAGGGGGAATCAATGAGCAGTTCTTC
cdr3_aa: CASSPLGTGGINEQFF

clone_size: .
v_call: TRBV6-1
j_call: TRBJ1-1
d_call: .
cdr3_nt: TGTGCCAGGGGCGACTGGGGGACGGCGAACATTGAAGCTTTCTTT
cdr3_aa: CARGDWGTANIEAFF

clone_size: few
v_call: TRBV11-1
j_call: TRBJ2-1
d_call: .
cdr3_nt: TGTGCCAGCAGCTTACGTTATTGGCCCTATGAGCAATTCTTC
cdr3_aa: CASSLRYWPYEQFF

clone_size: .
v_call: TRBV6-8
j_call: TRBJ2-7
d_call: TRBD1
cdr3_nt: TGTGCCAGCAGTTGGGGACAGGACGCTACGGGAGAGCAGTACTTC
cdr3_aa: CASSWGQDATGEQYF

clone_size: .
v_call: TRBV29-1
j_call: TRBJ2-5
d_call: .
cdr3_nt: TGCAGCGTCGAGGTTTTGGAGAAGACCCAGTACTTC
cdr3_aa: CSVEVLEKTQYF

clone_size: .
v_call: TRBV5-1
j_call: TRBJ2-1
d_call: .
cdr3_nt: TGCGCCGGCAGCTTGACCTTTTACAATGAGCAGTTCTTC
cdr3_aa: CAGSLTFYNEQFF

clone_size: many
v_call: TRBV28
j_call: TRBJ2-1
d_call: .
cdr3_nt: TGTGCCAGCAGTTTACTATACGGAATGAATCGGGATGAGCAGTTCTTC
cdr3_aa: CASSLLYGMNRDEQFF